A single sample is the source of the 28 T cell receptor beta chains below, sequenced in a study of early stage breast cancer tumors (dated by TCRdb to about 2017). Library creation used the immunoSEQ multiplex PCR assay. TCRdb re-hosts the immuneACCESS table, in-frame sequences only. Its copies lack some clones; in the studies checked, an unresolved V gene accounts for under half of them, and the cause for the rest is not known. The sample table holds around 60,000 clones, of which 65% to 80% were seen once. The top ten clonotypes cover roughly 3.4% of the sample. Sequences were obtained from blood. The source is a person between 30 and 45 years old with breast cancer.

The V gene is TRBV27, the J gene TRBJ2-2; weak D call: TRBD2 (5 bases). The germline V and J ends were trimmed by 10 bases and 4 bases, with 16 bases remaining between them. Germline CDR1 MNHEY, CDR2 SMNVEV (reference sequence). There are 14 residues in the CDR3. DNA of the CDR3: TGTGCCACGAGCCCCCGGGGTGGCACCGGGGAGCTGTTTTTT. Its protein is CATSPRGGTGELFF.

CDR3 in DNA: TGCGCCAGCAGCCAAGGCCAGGGATCTGGGGCCAACGTCCTGACTTTC. Residues: CASSQGQGSGANVLTF. This chain links TRBV4-3 with TRBJ2-6; weak D call: TRBD1 (5 bases). Germline V gives CDR1 LGHNA, CDR2 YSLEER. Between the trimmed V and J ends, which lost 1 base and 1 base, there was a span of 8 bases. The CDR3 contains 16 residues.

The CDR3 bases are TGTGCCAGTAGTATTGGCAGGGGCCTCGATGAGCAGTTCTTC. It encodes CASSIGRGLDEQFF. The chain has TRBV19 and TRBJ2-1; weak D call: TRBD1 (6 bases). CDR3 length: 14 amino acids. Germline CDR1 is LNHDA and CDR2 is SQIVND (reference sequence). Trimming left V 3 bases short and J 8 bases short, with 14 bases between.

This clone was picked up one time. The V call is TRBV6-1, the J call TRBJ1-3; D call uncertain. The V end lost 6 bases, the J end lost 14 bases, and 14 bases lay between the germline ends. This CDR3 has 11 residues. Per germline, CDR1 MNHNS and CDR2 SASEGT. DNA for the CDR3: TGTGCCAGCAGCTCAAGAACCTTATTATATTTT. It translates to CASSSRTLLYF.

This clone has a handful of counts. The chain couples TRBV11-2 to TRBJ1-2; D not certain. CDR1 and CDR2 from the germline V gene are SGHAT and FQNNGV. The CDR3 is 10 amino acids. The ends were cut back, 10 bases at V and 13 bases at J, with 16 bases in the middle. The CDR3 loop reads CANEVAPSTF. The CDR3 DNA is TGTGCCAACGAGGTGGCTCCAAGCACCTTC.

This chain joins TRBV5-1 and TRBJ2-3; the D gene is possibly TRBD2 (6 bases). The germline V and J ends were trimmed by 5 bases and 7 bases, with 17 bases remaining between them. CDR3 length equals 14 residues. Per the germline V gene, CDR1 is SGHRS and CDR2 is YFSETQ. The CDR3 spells CASSGGAVVNTQYF. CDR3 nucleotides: TGCGCCAGCAGTGGAGGGGCGGTCGTGAATACGCAGTATTTT.

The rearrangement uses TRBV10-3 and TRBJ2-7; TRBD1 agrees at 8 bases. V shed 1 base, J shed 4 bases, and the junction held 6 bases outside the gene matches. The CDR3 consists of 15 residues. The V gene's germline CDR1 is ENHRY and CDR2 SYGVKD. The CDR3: CAISELAGGPYEQYF. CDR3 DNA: TGTGCCATCAGTGAGTTGGCAGGGGGCCCTTACGAGCAGTACTTC.

The CDR3 spells CASSTGTAGYEQYF. The CDR3 nucleotides read TGTGCCAGCAGTACCGGGACAGCGGGCTACGAGCAGTACTTC. The chain uses TRBV11-3 and TRBJ2-7; tentatively, D is TRBD1 (7 bases). V shed 6 bases and J shed 3 bases, with 15 bases lying between them. The CDR3 extends over 14 amino acids. Germline CDR1 is SGHNT and CDR2 is YENEEA.

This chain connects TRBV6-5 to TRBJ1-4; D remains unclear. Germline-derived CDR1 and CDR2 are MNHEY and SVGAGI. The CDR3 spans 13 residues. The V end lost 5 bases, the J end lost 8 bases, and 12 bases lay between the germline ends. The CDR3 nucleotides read TGTGCCAGCAGTCTCGGGAGGGAGGAAAAACTGTTTTTT. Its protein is CASSLGREEKLFF.

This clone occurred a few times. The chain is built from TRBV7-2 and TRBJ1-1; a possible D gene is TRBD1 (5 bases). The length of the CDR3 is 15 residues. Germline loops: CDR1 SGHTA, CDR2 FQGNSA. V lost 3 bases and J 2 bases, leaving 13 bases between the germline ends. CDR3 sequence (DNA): TGTGCCAGCAGCTTTCGACAGTCCACAAACACTGAAGCTTTCTTT. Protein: CASSFRQSTNTEAFF.

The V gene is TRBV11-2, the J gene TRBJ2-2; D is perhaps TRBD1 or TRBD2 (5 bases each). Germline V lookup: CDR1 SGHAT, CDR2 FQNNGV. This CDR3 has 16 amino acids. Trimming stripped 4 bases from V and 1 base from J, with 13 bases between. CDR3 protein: CASSSRGRENTGELFF. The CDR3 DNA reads TGTGCCAGCAGCTCCCGGGGCAGGGAGAACACCGGGGAGCTGTTTTTT.

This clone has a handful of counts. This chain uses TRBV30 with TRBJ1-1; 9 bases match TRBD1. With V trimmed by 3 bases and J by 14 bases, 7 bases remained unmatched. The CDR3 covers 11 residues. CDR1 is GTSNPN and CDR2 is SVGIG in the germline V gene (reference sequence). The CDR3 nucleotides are TGTGCCTGGAGGGCTAACAGGGGGCCCTTCTTT. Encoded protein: CAWRANRGPFF.

CDR3 nucleotides: TGTGCCAGCAGGAATAGCGGAGCCTCCTACAATGAGCAGTTCTTC. The encoded protein is CASRNSGASYNEQFF. This chain uses TRBV7-2 with TRBJ2-1; TRBD2 is a possible D gene (6 bases). Trimming pared 6 bases from V and 0 bases from J, leaving 12 bases between. Germline CDR1 and CDR2: SGHTA and FQGNSA. The CDR3 spans 15 residues.

The CDR3 coding sequence is TGCAGCGTTGAACTCAGGGGGCTGAGTACCGGGGAGCTGTTTTTT. This sequence encodes CSVELRGLSTGELFF. The chain links TRBV29-1 to TRBJ2-2; TRBD1 aligns across 8 bases. V lost 2 bases to trimming and J lost 5 bases; unmatched junction nucleotides: 7. CDR1 SQVTM and CDR2 ANQGSEA come from the germline V gene. The CDR3 runs 15 residues.

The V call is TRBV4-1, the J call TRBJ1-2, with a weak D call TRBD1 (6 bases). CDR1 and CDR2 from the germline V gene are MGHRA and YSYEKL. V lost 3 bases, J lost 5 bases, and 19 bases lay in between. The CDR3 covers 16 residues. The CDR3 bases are TGCGCCAGCAGCCAGGGGGCCCGGGGGCCTAGGTATGGCTACACCTTC. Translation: CASSQGARGPRYGYTF.

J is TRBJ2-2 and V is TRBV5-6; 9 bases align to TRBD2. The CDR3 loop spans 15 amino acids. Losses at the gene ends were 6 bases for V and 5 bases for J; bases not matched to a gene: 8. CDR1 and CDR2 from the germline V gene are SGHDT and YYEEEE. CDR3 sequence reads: CASTLLTSGTGELFF. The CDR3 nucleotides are TGTGCCAGCACCCTGTTGACTAGCGGTACCGGGGAGCTGTTTTTT.

Here the CDR3 reads CASNPRAAGELFF. The CDR3 nucleotides read TGTGCCAGCAATCCGAGGGCGGCCGGGGAGCTGTTTTTT. This chain uses TRBV2 with TRBJ2-2; tentatively, D is TRBD2 (5 bases). Between the trimmed V and J ends, which lost 7 bases and 6 bases, there was a span of 12 bases. This CDR3 comprises 13 residues. From germline, CDR1 is SNHLY and CDR2 FYNNEI.

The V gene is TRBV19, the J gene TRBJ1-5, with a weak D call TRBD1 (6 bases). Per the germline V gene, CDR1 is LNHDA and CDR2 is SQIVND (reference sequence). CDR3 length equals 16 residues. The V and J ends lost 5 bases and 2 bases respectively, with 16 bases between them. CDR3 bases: TGTGCCAGTAGTCCCCGGGGGCTGGGGGGCAATCAGCCCCAGCATTTT. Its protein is CASSPRGLGGNQPQHF.

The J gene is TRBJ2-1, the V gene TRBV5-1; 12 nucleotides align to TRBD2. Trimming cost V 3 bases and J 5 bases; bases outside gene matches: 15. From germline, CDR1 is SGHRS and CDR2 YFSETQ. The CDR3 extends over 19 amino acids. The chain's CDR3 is CASSSPGLAGGRIDNEQFF. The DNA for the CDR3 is TGCGCCAGCAGCTCCCCGGGACTAGCGGGTGGGCGTATCGACAATGAGCAGTTCTTC.

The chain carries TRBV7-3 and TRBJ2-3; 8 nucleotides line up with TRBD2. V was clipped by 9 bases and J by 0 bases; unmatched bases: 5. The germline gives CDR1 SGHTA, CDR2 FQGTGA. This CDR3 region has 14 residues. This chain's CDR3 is CASSLAESTDTQYF. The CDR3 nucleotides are TGTGCCAGTTCACTAGCGGAGAGCACAGATACGCAGTATTTT.

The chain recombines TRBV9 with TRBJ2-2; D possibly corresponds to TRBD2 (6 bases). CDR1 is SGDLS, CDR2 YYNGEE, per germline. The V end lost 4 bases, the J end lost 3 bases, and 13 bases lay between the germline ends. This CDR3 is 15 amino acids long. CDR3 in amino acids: CASSPSGGYTGELFF. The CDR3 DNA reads TGTGCCAGCAGCCCCAGCGGAGGGTACACCGGGGAGCTGTTTTTT.

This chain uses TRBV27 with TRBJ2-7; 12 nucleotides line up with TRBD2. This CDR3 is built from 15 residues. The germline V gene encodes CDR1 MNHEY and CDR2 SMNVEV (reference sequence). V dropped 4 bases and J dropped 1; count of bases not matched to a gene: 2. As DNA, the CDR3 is TGTGCCAGCAGTTATCTAGCGGGAGGGTCCTACGAGCAGTACTTC. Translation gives CASSYLAGGSYEQYF.

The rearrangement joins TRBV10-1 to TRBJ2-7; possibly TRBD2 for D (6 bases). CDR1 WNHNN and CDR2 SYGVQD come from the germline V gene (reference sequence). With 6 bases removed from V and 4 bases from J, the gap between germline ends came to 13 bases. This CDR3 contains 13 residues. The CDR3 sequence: CASSERDLYEQYF. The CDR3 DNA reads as TGCGCCAGCAGCGAGAGGGACTTATACGAGCAGTACTTC.

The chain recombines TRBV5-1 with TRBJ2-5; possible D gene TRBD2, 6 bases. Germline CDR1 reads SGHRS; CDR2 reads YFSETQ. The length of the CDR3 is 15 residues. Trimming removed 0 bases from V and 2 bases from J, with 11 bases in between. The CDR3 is CASSLAGGVQETQYF. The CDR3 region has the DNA TGCGCCAGCAGCTTGGCCGGCGGGGTACAAGAGACCCAGTACTTC.

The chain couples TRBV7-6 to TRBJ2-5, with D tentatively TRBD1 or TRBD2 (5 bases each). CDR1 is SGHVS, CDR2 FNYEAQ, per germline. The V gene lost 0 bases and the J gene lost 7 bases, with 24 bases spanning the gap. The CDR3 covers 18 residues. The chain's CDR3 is CASSLAGLSGRLPPTQYF. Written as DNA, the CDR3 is TGTGCCAGCAGCTTAGCAGGTCTTTCGGGACGACTACCCCCGACCCAGTACTTC.

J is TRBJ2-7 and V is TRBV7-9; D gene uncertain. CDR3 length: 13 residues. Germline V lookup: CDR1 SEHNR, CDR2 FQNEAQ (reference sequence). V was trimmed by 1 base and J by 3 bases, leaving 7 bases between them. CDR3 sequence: CASSLDTDYEQYF. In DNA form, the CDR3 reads TGTGCCAGCAGCTTAGACACTGACTACGAGCAGTACTTC.

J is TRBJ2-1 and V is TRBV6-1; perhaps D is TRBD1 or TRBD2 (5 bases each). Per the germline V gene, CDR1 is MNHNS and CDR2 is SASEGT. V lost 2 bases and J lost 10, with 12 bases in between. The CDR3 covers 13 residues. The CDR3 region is CASSERDGLEQFF. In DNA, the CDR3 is TGTGCCAGCAGTGAAAGGGACGGTCTGGAGCAGTTCTTC.

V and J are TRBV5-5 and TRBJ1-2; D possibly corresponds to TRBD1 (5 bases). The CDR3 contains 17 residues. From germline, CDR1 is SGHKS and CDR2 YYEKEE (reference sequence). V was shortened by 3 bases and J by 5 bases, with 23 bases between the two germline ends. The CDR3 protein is CASSSSFGAVGAYGYTF. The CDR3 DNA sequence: TGTGCCAGCAGCTCTTCTTTCGGGGCAGTCGGGGCGTATGGCTACACCTTC.